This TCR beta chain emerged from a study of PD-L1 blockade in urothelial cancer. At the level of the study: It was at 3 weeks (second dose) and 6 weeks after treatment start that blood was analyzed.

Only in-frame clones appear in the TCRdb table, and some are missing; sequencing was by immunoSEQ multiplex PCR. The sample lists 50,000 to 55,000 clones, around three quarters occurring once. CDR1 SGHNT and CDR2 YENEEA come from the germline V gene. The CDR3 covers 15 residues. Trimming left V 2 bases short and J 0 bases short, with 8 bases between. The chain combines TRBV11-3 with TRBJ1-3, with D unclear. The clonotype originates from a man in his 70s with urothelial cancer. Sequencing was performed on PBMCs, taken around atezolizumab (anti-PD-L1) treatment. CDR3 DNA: TGTGCCAGCAGCTTACACGGAGGCTCTGGAAACACCATATATTTT. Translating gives CASSLHGGSGNTIYF.